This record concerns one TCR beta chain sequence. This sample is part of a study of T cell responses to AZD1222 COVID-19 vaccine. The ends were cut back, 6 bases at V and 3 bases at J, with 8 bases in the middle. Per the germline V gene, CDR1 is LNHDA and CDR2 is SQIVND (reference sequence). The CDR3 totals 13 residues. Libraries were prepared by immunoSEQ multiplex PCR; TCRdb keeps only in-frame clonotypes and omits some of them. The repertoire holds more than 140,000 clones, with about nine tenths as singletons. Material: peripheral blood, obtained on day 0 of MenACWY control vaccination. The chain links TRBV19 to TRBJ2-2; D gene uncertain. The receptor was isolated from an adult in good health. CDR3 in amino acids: CASSSSYTGELFF. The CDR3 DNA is TGTGCCAGTAGCTCCTCGTACACCGGGGAGCTGTTTTTT.